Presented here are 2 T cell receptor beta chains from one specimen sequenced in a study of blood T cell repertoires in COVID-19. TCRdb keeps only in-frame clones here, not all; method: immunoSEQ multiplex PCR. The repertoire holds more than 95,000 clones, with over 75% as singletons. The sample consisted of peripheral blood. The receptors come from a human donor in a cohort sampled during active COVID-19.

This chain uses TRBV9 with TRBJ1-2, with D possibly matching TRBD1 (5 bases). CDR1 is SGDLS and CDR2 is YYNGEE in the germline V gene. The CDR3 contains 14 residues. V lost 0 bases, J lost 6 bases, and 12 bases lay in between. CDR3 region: CASSVGGGTNGYTF. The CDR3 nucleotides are TGTGCCAGCAGCGTAGGAGGAGGGACGAATGGCTACACCTTC.

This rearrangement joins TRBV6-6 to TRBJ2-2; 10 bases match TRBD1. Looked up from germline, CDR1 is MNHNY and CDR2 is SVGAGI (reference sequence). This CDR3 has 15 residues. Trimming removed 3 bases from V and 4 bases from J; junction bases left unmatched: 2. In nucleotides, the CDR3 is TGTGCCAGCAGTTATCGGACAGGGGGCACCGGGGAGCTGTTTTTT. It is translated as CASSYRTGGTGELFF.